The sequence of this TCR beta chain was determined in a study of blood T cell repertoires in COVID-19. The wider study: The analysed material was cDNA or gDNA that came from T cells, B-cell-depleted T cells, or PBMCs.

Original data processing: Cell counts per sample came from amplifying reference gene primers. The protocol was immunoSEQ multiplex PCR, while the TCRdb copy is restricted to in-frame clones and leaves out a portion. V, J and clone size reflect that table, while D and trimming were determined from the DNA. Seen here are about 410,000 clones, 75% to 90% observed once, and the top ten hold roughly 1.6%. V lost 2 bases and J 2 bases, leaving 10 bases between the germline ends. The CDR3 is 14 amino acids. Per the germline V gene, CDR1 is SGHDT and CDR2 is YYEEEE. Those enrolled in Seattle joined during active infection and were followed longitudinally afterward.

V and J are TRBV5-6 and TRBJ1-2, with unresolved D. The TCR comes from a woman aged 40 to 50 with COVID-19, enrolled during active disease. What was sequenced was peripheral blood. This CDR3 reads CASSFWEGNYGYTF. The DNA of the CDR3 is TGTGCCAGCAGCTTTTGGGAGGGAAACTATGGCTACACCTTC.